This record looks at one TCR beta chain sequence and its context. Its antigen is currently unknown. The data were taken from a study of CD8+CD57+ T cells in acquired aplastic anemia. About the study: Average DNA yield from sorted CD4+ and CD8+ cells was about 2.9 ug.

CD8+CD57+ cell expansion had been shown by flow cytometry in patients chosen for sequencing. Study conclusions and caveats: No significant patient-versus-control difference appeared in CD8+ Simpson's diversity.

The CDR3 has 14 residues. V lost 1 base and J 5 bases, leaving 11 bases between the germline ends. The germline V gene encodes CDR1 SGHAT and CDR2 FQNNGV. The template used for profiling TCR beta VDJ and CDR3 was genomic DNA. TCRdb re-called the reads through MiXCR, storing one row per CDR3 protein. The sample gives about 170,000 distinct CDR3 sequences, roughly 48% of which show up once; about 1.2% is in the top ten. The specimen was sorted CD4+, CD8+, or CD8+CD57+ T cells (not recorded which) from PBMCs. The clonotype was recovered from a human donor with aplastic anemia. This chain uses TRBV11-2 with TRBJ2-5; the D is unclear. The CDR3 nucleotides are TGTGCCAGCAGCTTAGGGGTGGGGTCGGAGACCCAGTACTTC. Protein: CASSLGVGSETQYF.